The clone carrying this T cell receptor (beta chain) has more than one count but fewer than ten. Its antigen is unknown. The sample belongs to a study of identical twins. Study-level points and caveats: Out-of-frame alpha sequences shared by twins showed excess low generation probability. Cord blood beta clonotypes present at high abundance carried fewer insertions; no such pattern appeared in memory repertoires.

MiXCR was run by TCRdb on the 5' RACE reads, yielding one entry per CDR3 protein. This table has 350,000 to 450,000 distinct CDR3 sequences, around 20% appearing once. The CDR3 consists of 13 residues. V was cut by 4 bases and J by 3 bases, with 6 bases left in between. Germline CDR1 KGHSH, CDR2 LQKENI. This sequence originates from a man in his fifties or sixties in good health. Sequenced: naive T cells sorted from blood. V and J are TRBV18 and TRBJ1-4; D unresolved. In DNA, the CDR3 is TGTGCCAGCTCACAGGGTCCTAATGAAAAACTGTTTTTT. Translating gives CASSQGPNEKLFF.